Presented here are 15 T cell receptor beta chains from one specimen sequenced in a study of blood T cell repertoires in COVID-19. The protocol was immunoSEQ multiplex PCR, while the TCRdb copy is restricted to in-frame clones and leaves out a portion. The sample lists 45,000 to 65,000 clones, over 85% seen once, with approximately 8.1% in the top ten. Sequencing input: peripheral blood. All receptors come from a man at least 80 years old with active or convalescent COVID-19.

CDR3 nucleotide sequence: TGTGCCACCAGTGATGGGGGCGGCAGGGGTGCCACAGATACGCAGTATTTT. It specifies CATSDGGGRGATDTQYF. This chain connects TRBV24-1 to TRBJ2-3; a possible D gene is TRBD1 (6 bases). Trimming shortened V by 3 bases and J by 2 bases, and 17 bases separated the two germline ends. The CDR3 is 17 residues long. Germline V gene lookup returns CDR1 KGHDR and CDR2 SFDVKD.

The gene calls are TRBV28 and TRBJ2-1; D gene uncertain. V was shortened by 5 bases and J by 8 bases, with 7 bases between the two germline ends. CDR3 length equals 11 residues. CDR1 is MDHEN, CDR2 SYDVKM, per germline. In DNA form, the CDR3 reads TGTGCCAGCAGTCACGAGGATGAGCAGTTCTTC. Its protein product is CASSHEDEQFF. The full variable domain, completed using reference TRBV28 and TRBJ2-1, is DVKVTQSSRYLVKRTGEKVFLECVQDMDHENMFWYRQDPGLGLRLIYFSYDVKMKEKGDIPEGYSVSREKKERFSLILESASTNQTSMYLCASSHEDEQFFGPGTRLTVL.

The V gene is TRBV19, the J gene TRBJ1-1; tentatively, D is TRBD1 (5 bases). The CDR3 sequence is 12 residues long. Trimming removed 7 bases from V and 11 bases from J, with 17 bases in between. In germline, CDR1 is LNHDA, CDR2 SQIVND (reference sequence). CDR3 region: CASTPPRGMAFF. Written as DNA, the CDR3 is TGTGCCAGTACCCCCCCCCGGGGGATGGCTTTCTTT. Full variable domain (outside the CDR3, taken from reference TRBV19 and TRBJ1-1): DGGITQSPKYLFRKEGQNVTLSCEQNLNHDAMYWYRQDPGQGLRLIYYSQIVNDFQKGDIAEGYSVSREKKESFPLTVTSAQKNPTAFYLCASTPPRGMAFFGQGTRLTVV.

The gene calls are TRBV30 and TRBJ2-3; 8 nucleotides agree with TRBD1. Germline V lookup: CDR1 GTSNPN, CDR2 SVGIG (reference sequence). This CDR3 spans 12 amino acids. After removal of 4 bases from V and 4 bases from J, the junction contained 1 base not matched to a gene. CDR3 coding DNA: TGTGCCTGGACAGGGGGCCCAGATACGCAGTATTTT. Translated, it gives CAWTGGPDTQYF.

The chain is built from TRBV27 and TRBJ1-2; D remains ambiguous. Germline CDR1 and CDR2: MNHEY and SMNVEV (reference sequence). The CDR3 totals 17 residues. Trimming took 0 bases from V and 4 from J, leaving 18 bases between them. The CDR3 sequence is CASSLSSSTSTGYGYTF. The CDR3 coding sequence is TGTGCCAGCAGTTTATCCTCGTCGACAAGCACTGGCTATGGCTACACCTTC.

V gene TRBV7-2 combines with J gene TRBJ1-1; TRBD1 matches 11 bases. Trimming removed 5 bases from V and 2 bases from J; junction bases left unmatched: 16. Germline V gene data show CDR1 as SGHTA and CDR2 as FQGNSA. The CDR3 length is 19 residues. DNA of the CDR3: TGTGCCAGCAGCCCGAAACCCAGGGGGACAGGGGGTGTCAACACTGAAGCTTTCTTT. Translated, it gives CASSPKPRGTGGVNTEAFF.

CDR3 coding DNA: TGTGCCAGCAGCCCTACGAGTTGGTCCGCGCGCCGAGAGAACACTGAAGCTTTCTTT. Its protein product is CASSPTSWSARRENTEAFF. The chain joins TRBV5-6 to TRBJ1-1; D is ambiguous. The CDR3 covers 19 residues. Looked up from germline, CDR1 is SGHDT and CDR2 is YYEEEE. V lost 4 bases and J 1 base, leaving 26 bases between the germline ends.

V is TRBV4-1 and J is TRBJ1-1; possible D gene TRBD1, 5 bases. The V gene lost 2 bases and the J gene lost 0 bases, with 22 bases spanning the gap. The CDR3 runs 19 residues. CDR1 MGHRA and CDR2 YSYEKL come from the germline V gene. CDR3 amino acids: CASSQHPGSFGGMNTEAFF. CDR3 DNA: TGCGCCAGCAGCCAACACCCGGGAAGTTTTGGGGGGATGAACACTGAAGCTTTCTTT.

The gene calls are TRBV6-5 and TRBJ2-7; 7 bases map to TRBD1. This CDR3 is built from 15 residues. CDR1 and CDR2 (germline): MNHEY, SVGAGI. V dropped 6 bases and J dropped 3; count of bases not matched to a gene: 11. CDR3 protein: CASSRGAGGIYEQYF. The CDR3 coding sequence is TGTGCCAGCAGCAGGGGAGCAGGGGGTATCTACGAGCAGTACTTC.

This chain uses TRBV9 with TRBJ2-7; the D gene is possibly TRBD2 (5 bases). Germline V gene lookup returns CDR1 SGDLS and CDR2 YYNGEE. Trimming removed 1 base at V and 1 base at J, with 9 bases between. This CDR3 region has 14 residues. The chain's CDR3 is CASSVLLGSYEQYF. The CDR3 region has the DNA TGTGCCAGCAGCGTATTACTAGGTTCCTACGAGCAGTACTTC. Supplemented by reference TRBV9 and TRBJ2-7, the full variable domain reads DSGVTQTPKHLITATGQRVTLRCSPRSGDLSVYWYQQSLDQGLQFLIQYYNGEERAKGNILERFSAQQFPDLHSELNLSSLELGDSALYFCASSVLLGSYEQYFGPGTRLTVT.

The chain is built from TRBV24-1 and TRBJ1-5; 9 bases fit TRBD1. The germline V gene encodes CDR1 KGHDR and CDR2 SFDVKD. V was pared by 3 bases and J by 9 bases, with 5 bases of the junction left unmatched. The CDR3 length is 14 residues. The CDR3 here is CATSDRDREGPQHF. CDR3 DNA sequence: TGTGCCACCAGTGATCGGGACAGGGAGGGGCCCCAGCATTTT.

This chain connects TRBV28 to TRBJ2-3, with D possibly matching TRBD2 (6 bases). V was trimmed by 5 bases and J by 0 bases, leaving 12 bases between them. Germline V CDR1 and CDR2: MDHEN, SYDVKM. The CDR3 sequence is 15 residues long. For the CDR3, the DNA is TGTGCCAGCAGTGGTGGGGGGTATAGCACAGATACGCAGTATTTT. As protein: CASSGGGYSTDTQYF.

The J gene is TRBJ1-3, the V gene TRBV6-1; possibly TRBD1 for D (6 bases). The germline CDR1 and CDR2 sequences are MNHNS and SASEGT. This CDR3 spans 16 amino acids. V was pared by 3 bases and J by 0 bases, with 12 bases between. This CDR3 is CASSDRQESSGNTIYF. The DNA of the CDR3 is TGTGCCAGCAGTGATCGACAGGAAAGCTCTGGAAACACCATATATTTT.

The J gene is TRBJ2-5, the V gene TRBV20-1; weak D call: TRBD2 (6 bases). The CDR3 totals 14 residues. Trimming left V 3 bases short and J 5 bases short, with 16 bases between. CDR1 DFQATT and CDR2 SNEGSKA come from the germline V gene (reference sequence). The CDR3 nucleotides are TGCAGTGCTAGTATGCAGCGGGCATGGGAGACCCAGTACTTC. Its translation: CSASMQRAWETQYF.

This chain links TRBV7-9 with TRBJ2-1; D is uncertain. Trimming removed 2 bases from V and 9 bases from J, with 11 bases in between. Germline V gives CDR1 SEHNR, CDR2 FQNEAQ (reference sequence). The CDR3 length is 13 residues. The CDR3 loop reads CASSLTSNIEQFF. The CDR3 coding sequence is TGTGCCAGCAGCTTAACCTCGAACATTGAGCAGTTCTTC. Full variable domain (outside the CDR3, taken from reference TRBV7-9 and TRBJ2-1): DTGVSQNPRHKITKRGQNVTFRCDPISEHNRLYWYRQTLGQGPEFLTYFQNEAQLEKSRLLSDRFSAERPKGSFSTLEIQRTEQGDSAMYLCASSLTSNIEQFFGPGTRLTVL.